One and the same sample provided the 8 T cell receptor beta chains below, sequenced in a study of blood T cells in healthy people across ages. Next came a second PCR, run for about 7 to 12 cycles, which used a sample-barcoded 5' primer along with a J-beta primer mix. TCRdb re-called the 5' RACE reads through MiXCR, storing one row per CDR3 protein. In the table there are around 1,500,000 distinct CDR3 sequences, 28% of which are singletons. The sample taken for sequencing was blood. Source of these receptors: a woman in her thirties in good health.

This clonotype has at least ten counts. The chain joins TRBV7-2 to TRBJ2-7; D uncertain. CDR1 is SGHTA and CDR2 is FQGNSA in the germline V gene. The CDR3 contains 13 residues. V was trimmed by 5 bases and J by 3 bases, leaving 11 bases between them. CDR3 loop: CASSPNPNYEQYF. The CDR3 nucleotides read TGTGCCAGCAGCCCTAACCCAAACTACGAGCAGTACTTC.

V is TRBV7-9 and J is TRBJ1-1, with 7 bases identical to TRBD1. Germline-derived CDR1 and CDR2 are SEHNR and FQNEAQ (reference sequence). The trim removed 11 bases at V and 4 bases at J, leaving 13 bases unmatched. This CDR3 region has 14 residues. The CDR3 protein is CAAGTEIRSTEAFF. DNA of the CDR3: TGTGCCGCCGGGACAGAAATTAGGAGCACTGAAGCTTTCTTT.

The V call is TRBV6-2 or TRBV6-3, the J call TRBJ2-1; D call uncertain. V gave up 8 bases and J gave up 8 bases, with 25 bases separating them. Germline V gene lookup returns CDR1 MNHEY and CDR2 SVGEGT. There are 16 residues in the CDR3. The chain's CDR3 is CASLYDGHTTSYEQFF. In nucleotides, the CDR3 is TGTGCCAGCCTTTACGACGGGCACACTACAAGCTATGAGCAGTTCTTC.

This clonotype has ten or more counts. The chain links TRBV6-1 to TRBJ2-5; D possibly corresponds to TRBD1 (6 bases). Germline CDR1 and CDR2: MNHNS and SASEGT. Between the trimmed V and J ends, which lost 4 bases and 5 bases, there was a span of 11 bases. This CDR3 is built from 13 residues. Written as DNA, the CDR3 is TGTGCCAGCAGTGTCCAGGGGACCGAGACCCAGTACTTC. Encoded protein: CASSVQGTETQYF.

This clonotype was seen a few times. The CDR3 nucleotides are TGCAGTGCCTTTAGCGGGGGCTACAATGAGCAGTTCTTC. Translated, it gives CSAFSGGYNEQFF. The chain joins TRBV20-1 to TRBJ2-1; 9 bases map to TRBD2. The V gene end was trimmed by 6 bases and the J gene end by 3 bases; junction bases not matched to a gene: 3. Germline CDR1 and CDR2: DFQATT and SNEGSKA (reference sequence). The CDR3 is 13 amino acids.

This rearrangement joins TRBV9 to TRBJ2-3; TRBD2 agrees at 13 bases. The CDR3 contains 18 residues. Germline V CDR1 and CDR2: SGDLS, YYNGEE. Trimming cost V 0 bases and J 0 bases; bases outside gene matches: 4. CDR3 DNA sequence: TGTGCCAGCAGCGTAGTAACTAGCGGGGGGGGCAGCACAGATACGCAGTATTTT. It yields the protein CASSVVTSGGGSTDTQYF.

This chain connects TRBV7-9 to TRBJ1-2, with D unresolved. CDR3 length equals 11 residues. V dropped 10 bases and J dropped 6 bases, with 12 bases sitting between them. The V gene's germline CDR1 is SEHNR and CDR2 FQNEAQ (reference sequence). The CDR3 sequence is CAIKGPDGYTF. CDR3 nucleotide sequence: TGTGCCATCAAGGGTCCCGATGGCTACACCTTC.

The chain employs TRBV27 and TRBJ2-4; 7 bases are shared with TRBD2. The germline V gene has CDR1 MNHEY and CDR2 SMNVEV (reference sequence). The CDR3 covers 15 residues. V lost 8 bases, J lost 8 bases, and 15 bases stayed unmatched. Here the CDR3 DNA reads TGTGCCAGCGCCCGGGGGTATGAGGGGAGGGACATTCAGTACTTC. This sequence encodes CASARGYEGRDIQYF.